The sequence of this T cell receptor (beta chain) was determined in a study of cytomegalovirus exposure and HLA in healthy donors. Primers included in the PCR were 60 Vbeta and 13 Jbeta primers. Sequenced by immunoSEQ multiplex PCR; TCRdb stores in-frame clones only, minus some. The sample lists 150,000 to 200,000 clones, approximately 81% seen once, with 2.1% in the top ten. General observations from the study: Earlier findings revealed that most TCR beta V segments proved productive either about 87% or about 30% of the time. CMV serostatus alone was available as immune exposure information. Presence/absence analyses took donor sequencing depth as roughly uniform. According to a later analysis, most TCR beta chains associated with CMV appeared HLA-restricted.

As concerns this clone: The antigen is unknown.

V was cut by 1 base and J by 3 bases, with 7 bases left in between. The CDR3 is made up of 12 amino acids. CDR1 and CDR2 from the germline V gene are GTSNPN and SVGIG (reference sequence). The origin of this receptor is a young woman in good health and CMV-seropositive. The sequencing input was PBMCs. The chain recombines TRBV30 with TRBJ2-7, with a weak D call TRBD1 (6 bases). The CDR3 protein is CAWSGDNYEQYF. The CDR3 coding sequence is TGTGCCTGGAGTGGGGACAACTACGAGCAGTACTTC.